Below are 21 T cell receptor beta chains sequenced from a single sample in a study of shared clonotypes between healthy human individuals. Assay used: immunoSEQ multiplex PCR; TCRdb lists only in-frame clones, some missing. The sample includes a few million clones, approximately 90% of them seen just once. Sequenced material: naive CD4+ T cells sorted from blood. Subset meaning: CD45RA+ positively selected. Source of these receptors: a young man in good health.

The V and J genes are TRBV10-3 and TRBJ1-3; D gene unclear. This CDR3 has 13 amino acids. The germline gives CDR1 ENHRY, CDR2 SYGVKD. V lost 10 bases, J lost 0 bases, and 10 bases lay in between. The CDR3: CASAGISGNTIYF. The CDR3 coding sequence is TGTGCCAGCGCCGGGATCTCTGGAAACACCATATATTTT.

The V and J genes are TRBV9 and TRBJ2-7; D not resolved. CDR1 and CDR2 from the germline V gene are SGDLS and YYNGEE. There are 14 residues in the CDR3. The germline V and J ends were trimmed by 0 bases and 0 bases, with 7 bases remaining between them. CDR3 amino acids: CASSVEWGSYEQYF. The CDR3 DNA reads TGTGCCAGCAGCGTAGAGTGGGGCTCCTACGAGCAGTACTTC.

The V and J genes are TRBV27 and TRBJ2-7; D is possibly TRBD1 (6 bases). V shed 2 bases and J shed 2 bases, with 10 bases lying between them. This CDR3 comprises 14 residues. Per germline, CDR1 MNHEY and CDR2 SMNVEV (reference sequence). This CDR3 is CASSLNRAPYEQYF. Written as DNA, the CDR3 is TGTGCCAGCAGTTTAAACAGGGCCCCCTACGAGCAGTACTTC.

The chain has TRBV6-1 and TRBJ2-2; D is unclear. The germline CDR1 and CDR2 sequences are MNHNS and SASEGT. The CDR3 spans 14 residues. V was cut by 9 bases and J by 4 bases, with 15 bases left in between. CDR3 residues: CASEPSRITGELFF. The CDR3 DNA reads as TGTGCCAGTGAACCCTCCCGAATCACCGGGGAGCTGTTTTTT.

The chain joins TRBV5-6 to TRBJ1-3; 7 bases line up with TRBD1. V lost 5 bases to trimming and J lost 4 bases; unmatched junction nucleotides: 6. The CDR3 is made up of 14 amino acids. Germline CDR1 is SGHDT and CDR2 is YYEEEE. The CDR3 spells CASRARGTGNTIYF. The CDR3 coding sequence is TGTGCCAGCAGAGCCAGGGGGACCGGAAACACCATATATTTT.

This chain links TRBV21-1 with TRBJ2-5; no DNA check was done on the table's D call, TRBD1. TRBV21-1 is a documented pseudogene. The CDR3 has 16 amino acids. DNA for the CDR3: TGTGCCAGCAGCACTGTAGGACAGCACGAGGGAGAGACCCAGTACTTC. Its translation is CASSTVGQHEGETQYF.

The chain carries TRBV7-8 and TRBJ2-7, with D perhaps TRBD1 (6 bases). The germline CDR1 and CDR2 sequences are SGHVS and FQNEAQ. V was shortened by 3 bases and J by 6 bases, with 24 bases between the two germline ends. The CDR3 consists of 17 residues. The CDR3 nucleotides are TGTGCCAGCAGCTTGCGTGCGACAGGCCTAAGCGACGGCGAGCAGTACTTC. Protein sequence: CASSLRATGLSDGEQYF.

J is TRBJ2-3 and V is TRBV5-1; D remains ambiguous. V dropped 2 bases and J dropped 6 bases, with 16 bases sitting between them. Germline CDR1 and CDR2: SGHRS and YFSETQ. The CDR3 is made up of 15 amino acids. CDR3 region: CASSLPAPDGDTQYF. CDR3 DNA: TGCGCCAGCAGCTTACCAGCACCCGATGGGGATACGCAGTATTTT.

The V call is TRBV10-3, the J call TRBJ2-3; 7 nucleotides match TRBD2. The CDR3 has 14 residues. Germline loops: CDR1 ENHRY, CDR2 SYGVKD. The trim removed 7 bases at V and 4 bases at J, leaving 8 bases unmatched. The CDR3 DNA sequence: TGTGCCATCACGAGGGAGCTAGCGGCAGATACGCAGTATTTT. This gives the protein CAITRELAADTQYF.

This chain links TRBV7-2 with TRBJ2-1; 11 nucleotides agree with TRBD2. The CDR3 sequence is 15 residues long. Germline trimming cut 1 base from V and 9 bases from J; bases unmatched to any gene: 5. Germline loops: CDR1 SGHTA, CDR2 FQGNSA. The DNA for the CDR3 is TGTGCCAGCAGCTTAGGGCTAGCGGGAGGAAGTGAGCAGTTCTTC. This translates into CASSLGLAGGSEQFF.

The chain carries TRBV6-1 and TRBJ1-1, with a weak D call TRBD1 (6 bases). From germline, CDR1 is MNHNS and CDR2 SASEGT. This CDR3 region has 16 residues. Deletions cut 3 bases from V and 0 bases from J, with 14 bases between. CDR3 bases: TGTGCCAGCAGTGACAGGGGAGCGGCTATGAACACTGAAGCTTTCTTT. This codes for CASSDRGAAMNTEAFF.

This chain uses TRBV9 with TRBJ1-2; 9 positions agree with TRBD1. The V segment lost 3 bases and the J segment 13 bases; nucleotides outside the gene matches: 7. Germline V gene data show CDR1 as SGDLS and CDR2 as YYNGEE. The CDR3 totals 12 residues. The chain's CDR3 is CASSGGQGPITF. CDR3 sequence (DNA): TGTGCCAGCAGCGGGGGACAGGGCCCAATCACCTTC.

The chain couples TRBV7-2 to TRBJ2-3; the match to TRBD2 covers 8 bases. Germline loops: CDR1 SGHTA, CDR2 FQGNSA. This CDR3 is 16 amino acids long. The V and J ends lost 2 bases and 4 bases, in that order; junction bases with no gene match: 8. The DNA for the CDR3 is TGTGCCAGCAGCTTAACCGGGGGGGCCATTTCAGATACGCAGTATTTT. As protein: CASSLTGGAISDTQYF.

This rearrangement joins TRBV27 to TRBJ2-3; 16 positions agree with TRBD2. CDR1 is MNHEY, CDR2 SMNVEV, per germline (reference sequence). The CDR3 has 18 amino acids. J was trimmed by 2 bases and V by 4 bases; bases with no gene match: 6. CDR3 region: CASSSGLAGGRATDTQYF. The CDR3 bases are TGTGCCAGCAGTTCGGGACTAGCGGGGGGGCGGGCCACAGATACGCAGTATTTT.

This clone was observed a single time. Here the CDR3 reads CASSIESGQGSYEQYF. In nucleotides, the CDR3 is TGTGCCAGTAGTATCGAGTCCGGACAGGGGTCCTACGAGCAGTACTTC. The chain links TRBV19 to TRBJ2-7; 9 nucleotides agree with TRBD1. The CDR3 has 16 amino acids. Looked up from germline, CDR1 is LNHDA and CDR2 is SQIVND (reference sequence). Trimming at V came to 3 bases and at J to 1 base, leaving 7 bases not matched to a gene.

As for this clone: The same CDR3 also results from other DNA sequences found in this sample. This sequence joins TRBV6-5 and TRBJ2-5; D remains unclear. V was trimmed by 4 bases and J by 4 bases, leaving 7 bases between them. CDR3 size: 12 residues. Germline values: CDR1 MNHEY, CDR2 SVGAGI. CDR3 loop: CASSSGRETQYF. The CDR3 DNA sequence: TGTGCCAGCAGTTCTGGGCGAGAGACCCAGTACTTC.

This clone was seen a handful of times. V and J are TRBV6-5 and TRBJ1-1; 7 bases align to TRBD1. Per the germline V gene, CDR1 is MNHEY and CDR2 is SVGAGI. The CDR3 has 14 residues. J was trimmed by 6 bases and V by 6 bases; bases with no gene match: 10. In DNA, the CDR3 is TGTGCCAGCAGCCGCCGGACAGGAGAGGCTGAAGCTTTCTTT. This translates into CASSRRTGEAEAFF.

V is TRBV5-4 and J is TRBJ1-2; D not certain. This CDR3 has 14 residues. V was trimmed by 0 bases and J by 1 base, leaving 7 bases between them. Germline lookup yields CDR1 SGHNT and CDR2 YYREEE (reference sequence). The CDR3 loop is CASSLGRSNYGYTF. DNA of the CDR3: TGTGCCAGCAGCTTGGGCAGAAGTAACTATGGCTACACCTTC.

V is TRBV2 and J is TRBJ1-4, with D possibly matching TRBD1 (6 bases). V lost 2 bases to trimming and J lost 8 bases, with 15 bases between them. The CDR3 length is 15 residues. Germline values: CDR1 SNHLY, CDR2 FYNNEI. The DNA of the CDR3 is TGTGCCAGCAGTGAACAGGGGCTATTGGGGGAAAAACTGTTTTTT. This codes for CASSEQGLLGEKLFF.

The chain is built from TRBV9 and TRBJ2-5, with 9 bases aligning to TRBD2. Trimming took 3 bases from V and 5 from J; bases not matched to a gene: 8. CDR1 is SGDLS and CDR2 is YYNGEE in the germline V gene. There are 15 residues in the CDR3. The CDR3 loop is CASSERGAPPETQYF. The CDR3 DNA reads as TGTGCCAGCAGCGAGCGGGGGGCACCCCCGGAGACCCAGTACTTC.

A word on this clone: Other DNA sequences of this sample code for an identical CDR3. J is TRBJ1-6 and V is TRBV7-2, with D maybe TRBD1 (5 bases). This CDR3 has 14 residues. The germline CDR1 and CDR2 sequences are SGHTA and FQGNSA. Between the trimmed V and J ends, which lost 5 bases and 7 bases, there was a span of 12 bases. The CDR3 spells CASSLVGGNSPLHF. CDR3 DNA sequence: TGTGCCAGCAGCCTAGTTGGGGGAAATTCACCCCTCCACTTT.